This T cell receptor beta chain derives from a study of memory CD4+ T cells and cytomegalovirus serostatus. Single viable CD3+CD4+CD8-CD45RO+ cells were sorted as the memory CD4+ T cells. Germline CDR1 reads MDHEN; CDR2 reads SYDVKM. The CDR3 sequence is 20 residues long. The V end lost 2 bases, the J end lost 0 bases, and 20 bases lay between the germline ends. Per the authors' pipeline: After removing out-of-frame reads, millions of distinct TCRbeta sequences remained. Repertoires were generated with immunoSEQ multiplex PCR, while TCRdb's copy carries only in-frame clones and drops some. The DNA was the basis for D and trimming; V, J and clone size are from that table. The profile shows tens of thousands of clones, 76% of them singletons.

The chain employs TRBV28 and TRBJ2-6; a possible D gene is TRBD1 (6 bases). This receptor was identified in an adult in good health and CMV-seropositive. The sample comprised memory CD4+ T cells from blood. This CDR3 is CASSLSLGRTVNSGANVLTF. The CDR3 region has the DNA TGTGCCAGCAGTTTAAGTCTAGGTCGGACAGTTAACTCTGGGGCCAACGTCCTGACTTTC.